This TCR beta chain is from a study of cytomegalovirus exposure and HLA in healthy donors. Study-wide background: As released early, the data held 75 million to 90 million unique TCRs from HLA-typed donors. Study observations and caveats: Most TCR sequences were seen very rarely across donors, but some public TCRs occurred in many. The study had only CMV serostatus as immune exposure information. Most subjects had HLA-A and HLA-B alleles reportedly predicted accurately by TCR beta sequences.

The CDR3 totals 14 residues. V was cut by 0 bases and J by 7 bases, with 10 bases left in between. Germline V lookup: CDR1 LGHNA, CDR2 YSLEER. Primers included in the PCR were 60 Vbeta and 13 Jbeta primers. Clones were read by immunoSEQ multiplex PCR, and TCRdb kept only the in-frame ones, dropping some. This sample has 80,000 to 95,000 clones, with about four fifths found just once. On this clone: What it recognizes is unknown.

This chain links TRBV4-3 with TRBJ2-1; D may be TRBD1 (6 bases). The clonotype was recovered from a young woman in good health and CMV-seronegative. Sequenced material: PBMCs. In nucleotides, the CDR3 is TGCGCCAGCAGCCAAGAAAGGGGGTGGAATGAGCAGTTCTTC. It translates to CASSQERGWNEQFF.